These 5 T cell receptor beta chains were sequenced from one sample in a study of T cell responses to AZD1222 COVID-19 vaccine. Generated by immunoSEQ multiplex PCR, the TCRdb table keeps only in-frame clones and is missing some. The profile shows tens of thousands of clones, under 85% of them singletons. Sequencing used peripheral blood, obtained on day 0 of MenACWY control vaccination. These receptors were obtained from an adult in good health.

The chain joins TRBV19 to TRBJ2-4, with no clear D. Between the trimmed V and J ends, which lost 6 bases and 0 bases, there was a span of 15 bases. The CDR3 is made up of 16 amino acids. Germline V gene sequence: CDR1 LNHDA, CDR2 SQIVND (reference sequence). The CDR3 loop reads CASRAGISLAKNIQYF. The CDR3, as DNA: TGTGCCAGTAGGGCCGGAATTTCCCTAGCCAAAAACATTCAGTACTTC.

At least ten counts were recorded for this clone. The chain combines TRBV28 with TRBJ2-7; 10 bases match TRBD1. CDR3 length: 15 amino acids. Germline V gene data show CDR1 as MDHEN and CDR2 as SYDVKM. V lost 4 bases to trimming and J lost 3 bases; unmatched junction nucleotides: 6. CDR3 sequence reads: CASSSPGQGYYEQYF. The DNA of the CDR3 is TGTGCCAGCAGTTCGCCGGGACAGGGGTACTACGAGCAGTACTTC.

The chain recombines TRBV6-1 with TRBJ1-4; D remains unclear. From germline, CDR1 is MNHNS and CDR2 SASEGT. V lost 1 base and J lost 7, with 13 bases in between. This CDR3 has 15 residues. The DNA of the CDR3 is TGTGCCAGCAGTGAAGGGCCGACCTGGAGTGAAAAACTGTTTTTT. Translated, it gives CASSEGPTWSEKLFF.

This clone was counted only a few times. V and J are TRBV9 and TRBJ1-1, with D maybe TRBD1 (5 bases). Trimming cost V 0 bases and J 4 bases, with 7 bases left between them. Germline lookup yields CDR1 SGDLS and CDR2 YYNGEE. The CDR3 has 13 amino acids. The CDR3 DNA reads TGTGCCAGCAGCGTAGACGGGGGCACTGAAGCTTTCTTT. It is translated as CASSVDGGTEAFF.

The chain links TRBV5-4 to TRBJ2-3, with D hard to call. The V end lost 2 bases, the J end lost 3 bases, and 7 bases lay between the germline ends. The germline V gene encodes CDR1 SGHNT and CDR2 YYREEE (reference sequence). The CDR3 totals 13 residues. The CDR3 loop is CASSFDWTDTQYF. CDR3 bases: TGTGCCAGCAGCTTCGACTGGACAGATACGCAGTATTTT. The variable domain in full, completed from reference TRBV5-4 and TRBJ2-3, reads ETGVTQSPTHLIKTRGQQVTLRCSSQSGHNTVSWYQQALGQGPQFIFQYYREEENGRGNFPPRFSGLQFPNYSSELNVNALELDDSALYLCASSFDWTDTQYFGPGTRLTVL.